Presented here are 14 T cell receptor beta chains from one specimen sequenced in a study of T cell responses to AZD1222 COVID-19 vaccine (dated by TCRdb to about 2021). In the paper's terms, the time point label means: about 28 days (+/-7) after the second vaccine dose. The receptor library was made with the immunoSEQ multiplex PCR assay. TCRdb mirrors the immuneACCESS table, restricted to in-frame sequences. Some clones are absent from its copies; in checked studies, under half trace to an unresolved V gene, and the reason for the others is unknown. This sample lists 90,000 to 150,000 clones; 87% were detected once. The biggest ten clones account for about 2.5% of the sample. The sample was peripheral blood, taken 28 days after the second AZD1222 dose. Receptors were obtained from an adult who received the AZD1222 COVID-19 vaccine.

The CDR3 bases are TGTGCCAGCAGCATCATTCCGGTAGTTTCACCCCTCCACTTT. Protein product: CASSIIPVVSPLHF. The chain uses TRBV7-2 and TRBJ1-6; D gene ambiguous. The germline V gene has CDR1 SGHTA and CDR2 FQGNSA. The CDR3 contains 14 residues. V was pared by 5 bases and J by 9 bases, with 14 bases between.

V is TRBV19 and J is TRBJ1-3; D remains ambiguous. Germline V gives CDR1 LNHDA, CDR2 SQIVND (reference sequence). V was cut by 3 bases and J by 0 bases, with 9 bases left in between. CDR3 size: 15 residues. Here the CDR3 DNA reads TGTGCCAGTAGTATCGGGTCATACTCTGGAAACACCATATATTTT. It specifies CASSIGSYSGNTIYF.

The V call is TRBV5-1, the J call TRBJ2-7; perhaps TRBD2 as D (6 bases). Germline lookup yields CDR1 SGHRS and CDR2 YFSETQ. The CDR3 covers 14 residues. Trimming shortened V by 4 bases and J by 6 bases, and 17 bases separated the two germline ends. This CDR3 is CASSISPVGGEQYF. As DNA, the CDR3 is TGCGCCAGCAGCATCTCCCCTGTGGGGGGCGAGCAGTACTTC.

This sequence joins TRBV28 and TRBJ2-5; tentative D call: TRBD2 (7 bases). The CDR3 loop spans 14 amino acids. Germline lookup yields CDR1 MDHEN and CDR2 SYDVKM. Trimming removed 7 bases at V and 2 bases at J, with 14 bases between. The CDR3 is CASNTRGGQETQYF. Written as DNA, the CDR3 is TGTGCCAGCAATACGAGGGGGGGGCAAGAGACCCAGTACTTC.

The chain joins TRBV10-3 to TRBJ2-3, with a possible D match to TRBD2 (6 bases). The CDR3 contains 15 residues. V lost 6 bases to trimming and J lost 1 base, with 14 bases between them. Germline lookup yields CDR1 ENHRY and CDR2 SYGVKD. CDR3 bases: TGTGCCATCAGGGGTAGTCGGAGGGGCACAGATACGCAGTATTTT. Residues: CAIRGSRRGTDTQYF.

This chain links TRBV19 with TRBJ2-3; D tentatively reads TRBD1 or TRBD2 (5 bases each). The V end was cut by 5 bases, the J end by 1 base, with 16 bases between. This CDR3 is 16 amino acids long. Per the germline V gene, CDR1 is LNHDA and CDR2 is SQIVND (reference sequence). The CDR3 bases are TGTGCCAGTAGTCACCCCCGGGGCCCGGGCACAGATACGCAGTATTTT. As protein: CASSHPRGPGTDTQYF.

The J gene is TRBJ2-3, the V gene TRBV7-2, with D maybe TRBD1 (6 bases). This CDR3 contains 15 residues. In germline, CDR1 is SGHTA, CDR2 FQGNSA. V gave up 5 bases and J gave up 2 bases, with 14 bases separating them. CDR3 coding DNA: TGTGCCAGCAGCCCAACAGGGTCCTACACAGATACGCAGTATTTT. Translating it yields CASSPTGSYTDTQYF.

The CDR3 sequence is CASSLDQGRGQPQHF. In DNA, the CDR3 is TGCGCCAGCAGCTTGGACCAGGGGAGAGGGCAGCCCCAGCATTTT. The rearrangement uses TRBV5-1 and TRBJ1-5, with D possibly TRBD1 on 6 matching bases. CDR3 length: 15 amino acids. V lost 0 bases and J lost 7, with 14 bases in between. Germline-derived CDR1 and CDR2 are SGHRS and YFSETQ.

The chain employs TRBV9 and TRBJ1-1; unclear D gene. The germline CDR1 and CDR2 sequences are SGDLS and YYNGEE. The CDR3 has 14 amino acids. Trimming removed 4 bases from V and 4 bases from J, with 14 bases in between. This chain's CDR3 is CASSKTTHSTEAFF. The CDR3 region has the DNA TGTGCCAGCAGCAAGACTACCCACTCCACTGAAGCTTTCTTT.

The sample holds a few counts of this clone. The chain carries TRBV4-3 and TRBJ2-5; D remains ambiguous. From germline, CDR1 is LGHNA and CDR2 YSLEER. The CDR3 extends over 14 amino acids. V was clipped by 2 bases and J by 5 bases, with 12 bases between them. The CDR3 DNA reads as TGCGCCAGCAGCCAAAGTTGGGAAGGTGAGACCCAGTACTTC. Protein product: CASSQSWEGETQYF.

V gene TRBV19 combines with J gene TRBJ1-2, with 8 bases matching TRBD1. CDR1 and CDR2 from the germline V gene are LNHDA and SQIVND (reference sequence). The V gene end was trimmed by 3 bases and the J gene end by 6 bases; junction bases not matched to a gene: 9. The CDR3 covers 15 residues. The CDR3 nucleotides read TGTGCCAGTAGTATTTTTCACCAGGGGGCAGATGGCTACACCTTC. Translated, it gives CASSIFHQGADGYTF.

The J gene is TRBJ1-1, the V gene TRBV6-2 or TRBV6-3; D is undetermined. V gave up 6 bases and J gave up 1 base, with 12 bases separating them. The germline CDR1 and CDR2 sequences are MNHEY and SVGEGT. The CDR3 is 14 residues long. The CDR3 loop reads CASSRSGRNTEAFF. DNA for the CDR3: TGTGCCAGCAGCCGCAGTGGAAGGAACACTGAAGCTTTCTTT.

The V call is TRBV5-4, the J call TRBJ2-7, with 8 positions matching TRBD2. The CDR3 is 19 residues long. The germline gives CDR1 SGHNT, CDR2 YYREEE (reference sequence). V was pared by 0 bases and J by 4 bases, with 18 bases of the junction left unmatched. CDR3 bases: TGTGCCAGCAGCTTGGGGCAGGTCGGGGGGGCGTTGATCGGGTACGAGCAGTACTTC. Protein product: CASSLGQVGGALIGYEQYF.

The V gene is TRBV29-1, the J gene TRBJ2-5, with D uncertain. From germline, CDR1 is SQVTM and CDR2 ANQGSEA. Trimming cost V 7 bases and J 5 bases, with 14 bases left between them. The CDR3 is 12 residues long. CDR3 nucleotide sequence: TGCAGCGCCGACGGACCTGTGGAGACCCAGTACTTC. Amino acids: CSADGPVETQYF.